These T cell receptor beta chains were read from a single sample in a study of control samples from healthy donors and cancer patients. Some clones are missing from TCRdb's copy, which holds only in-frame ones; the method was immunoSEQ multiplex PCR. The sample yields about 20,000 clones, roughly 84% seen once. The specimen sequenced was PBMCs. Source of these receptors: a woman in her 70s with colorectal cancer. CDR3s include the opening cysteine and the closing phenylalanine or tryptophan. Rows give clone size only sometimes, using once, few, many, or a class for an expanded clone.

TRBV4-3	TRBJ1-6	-	CASSQVRDRANSPLHF
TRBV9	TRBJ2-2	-	CASSLWDGAAGELFF
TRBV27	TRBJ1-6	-	CASSLVTGSSPLHF
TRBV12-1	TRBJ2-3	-	CASSFPATNPSADTQYF
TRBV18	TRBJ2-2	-	CASSPTRFPGELFF
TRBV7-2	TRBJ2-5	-	CASSWTGLETQYF
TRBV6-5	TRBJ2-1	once	CASSYSMNEQFF
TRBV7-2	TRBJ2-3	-	CASSPEGTARNTQYF
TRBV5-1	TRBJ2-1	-	CASGTSGSTYNEQFF
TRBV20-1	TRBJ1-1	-	CSAAVEGAFF
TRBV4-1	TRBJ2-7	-	CASSQEDRGSYEQYF
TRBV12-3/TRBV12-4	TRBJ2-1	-	CASSFSHNEQFF
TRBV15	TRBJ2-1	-	CATRGGKGLVDEQFF
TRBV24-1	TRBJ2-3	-	CATSDGLTLQF
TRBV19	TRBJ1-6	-	CASSGGTANNSPLHF
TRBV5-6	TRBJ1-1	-	CASSWGHNTEAFF
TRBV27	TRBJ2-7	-	CASSLPPGTEYEQYF
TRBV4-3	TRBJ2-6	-	CASSQWTAGANVLTF